This T cell receptor (beta chain) was obtained from a study of cytomegalovirus exposure and HLA in healthy donors. The V gene end was trimmed by 5 bases and the J gene end by 4 bases; junction bases not matched to a gene: 7. Looked up from germline, CDR1 is LNHNV and CDR2 is YYDKDF (reference sequence). The CDR3 totals 16 residues. Sequencing was performed with immunoSEQ multiplex PCR; in TCRdb, only in-frame clones are kept and a portion is missing. The repertoire holds around 63,000 clones, with 95% to 97% as singletons. This TCR was recovered from a woman aged 18-30 years in good health and CMV-seronegative. The V and J genes are TRBV15 and TRBJ2-2, with 10 bases that match TRBD1. Specimen: PBMCs. CDR3 region: CATSVRQGAGTGELFF. CDR3 coding DNA: TGTGCCACCAGCGTGCGACAGGGGGCGGGCACCGGGGAGCTGTTTTTT.